The 3 T cell receptor beta chains given below trace back to one sample, sequenced in a study of regulatory T cells in long-lasting Graves disease. Time point in this sample: persistent/refractory GD, antithyroid drugs over 5 years with positive TRAb. Extracted RNA from PBMCs served as the source of the TCR library. Arm-PCR with iRepertoire HTBI primers amplified the CDR3 regions for these TCR beta libraries. TCRdb recomputed calls from the multiplex PCR reads with MiXCR, one row per CDR3 protein. This sample has roughly 450,000 distinct CDR3 sequences; less than 25% occur once, and the top ten carry approximately 7.8%. Specimen: peripheral blood mononuclear cells (PBMCs), collected when the disease was refractory, from a patient treated with antithyroid drugs. All receptors come from a female donor with Graves disease.

This clonotype was detected ten times or more. The chain recombines TRBV12-3 or TRBV12-4 with TRBJ2-7, with 9 bases aligning to TRBD1. V dropped 6 bases and J dropped 2; count of bases not matched to a gene: 8. The CDR3 extends over 15 amino acids. CDR3 region: CASSHQGQGAYEQYF. The CDR3 coding sequence is TGTGCCAGCAGCCACCAGGGACAGGGAGCCTACGAGCAGTACTTC.

This clonotype has just a few counts. The J gene is TRBJ2-2, the V gene TRBV2; D call uncertain. The ends were cut back, 8 bases at V and 3 bases at J, with 7 bases in the middle. The germline V gene encodes CDR1 SNHLY and CDR2 FYNNEI. The CDR3 spans 12 residues. The CDR3 coding sequence is TGTGCCAGCGGGGTGGACACCGGGGAGCTGTTTTTT. Its protein is CASGVDTGELFF.

Many counts were recorded for this clonotype. The CDR3 spells CSMWTTEAFF. The CDR3 DNA follows: TGCAGTATGTGGACCACTGAAGCTTTCTTT. This sequence joins TRBV20-1 and TRBJ1-1; no reliable D call. The CDR3 has 10 residues. Germline V gene data show CDR1 as DFQATT and CDR2 as SNEGSKA (reference sequence). V was pared by 8 bases and J by 4 bases, with 8 bases between.